The 32 T cell receptor beta chains below were found in one sample sequenced in a study of response to subunit inactivated influenza vaccine. TCRdb itself ran the RT-PCR reads through MiXCR, one entry per CDR3 protein. The table shows 500,000 to 600,000 distinct CDR3 sequences, with 11% occurring only once. These data were also filed under a second study, of T cells expressing NK-cell markers. From that second work: What made the TCR beta cDNA was 5'RACE template switching with UMIs.

The sample in question was PBMCs from blood, obtained on the day of vaccination. Every receptor here comes from a man over 45 who received an inactivated influenza vaccine.

The table lists this clonotype with a few counts. The J gene is TRBJ2-2, the V gene TRBV6-2 or TRBV6-3; TRBD2 matches 8 bases. V gave up 6 bases and J gave up 5 bases; unmatched junction bases: 14. The CDR3 spans 17 residues. The germline V gene has CDR1 MNHEY and CDR2 SVGEGT. The CDR3 loop is CASRPRGGRFGTGELFF. CDR3 nucleotide sequence: TGTGCCAGCAGACCCCGCGGGGGGAGGTTTGGAACCGGGGAGCTGTTTTTT.

This clonotype was detected only a few times. The genes are TRBV12-3 or TRBV12-4 and TRBJ2-7, with TRBD2 as a possible D gene (6 bases). CDR3 size: 13 residues. Trimming removed 4 bases at V and 6 bases at J, with 13 bases between. CDR3 coding DNA: TGTGCCAGCAGTTGGACTACCGGATCCGAGCAGTACTTC. This gives the protein CASSWTTGSEQYF.

The rearrangement uses TRBV3-1 and TRBJ2-7; possible D gene TRBD2, 7 bases. The length of the CDR3 is 16 residues. Germline assignment: CDR1 LGHDT and CDR2 YNNKEL (reference sequence). V lost 0 bases to trimming and J lost 6 bases, with 18 bases between them. CDR3 in DNA: TGTGCCAGCAGCCAAGATTTTCTGGCGGGGGCTTCCGAGCAGTACTTC. Translated: CASSQDFLAGASEQYF.

This clonotype was seen a few times. The V and J genes are TRBV28 and TRBJ2-3; D is unclear. CDR1 is MDHEN and CDR2 is SYDVKM in the germline V gene. The V end was cut by 3 bases, the J end by 2 bases, with 15 bases between. The CDR3 has 16 amino acids. Written as DNA, the CDR3 is TGTGCCAGCAGTTTGTTTAGGGTACTCTCCACAGATACGCAGTATTTT. Translation: CASSLFRVLSTDTQYF.

This clonotype has a handful of counts. The chain joins TRBV21-1 to TRBJ1-5. TRBV21-1 is a recognized pseudogene. The CDR3 contains 11 residues. CDR3 DNA sequence: TGTGCCATCCTGGTGGCCTGGCCCCAGCATTTT. Its protein product is CAILVAWPQHF.

This clonotype turned up a few times. The chain carries TRBV11-3 and TRBJ2-1; 10 positions match TRBD2. Trimming took 3 bases from V and 8 from J; bases not matched to a gene: 13. Germline CDR1 and CDR2: SGHNT and YENEEA. The CDR3 has 17 amino acids. The CDR3 bases are TGTGCCAGCAGCTTTTCACGGGGAGCTAGCGGGAGCGATGAGCAGTTCTTC. The encoded protein is CASSFSRGASGSDEQFF. The entire variable domain, with the rest obtained from reference TRBV11-3 and TRBJ2-1, is as follows: EAGVVQSPRYKIIEKKQPVAFWCNPISGHNTLYWYLQNLGQGPELLIRYENEEAVDDSQLPKDRFSAERLKGVDSTLKIQPAELGDSAVYLCASSFSRGASGSDEQFFGPGTRLTVL.

This clonotype occurred a few times. V usage is TRBV4-1 and J usage is TRBJ2-5; D is ambiguous. Germline V gene data show CDR1 as MGHRA and CDR2 as YSYEKL. V was clipped by 0 bases and J by 4 bases, with 12 bases between them. The CDR3 extends over 15 amino acids. This CDR3 reads CASSQEPGKGETQYF. As DNA, the CDR3 is TGCGCCAGCAGCCAAGAGCCTGGAAAGGGAGAGACCCAGTACTTC.

As regards this clonotype: An end of the junction does not agree with germline; a read error may underlie this. The gene calls are TRBV27 and TRBJ1-2, with a weak D call TRBD1 (6 bases). CDR3 length: 13 amino acids. Looked up from germline, CDR1 is MNHEY and CDR2 is SMNVEV (reference sequence). The CDR3 nucleotides read TGTGCCAGCAGCCCAAACCGCCAGGGGCGCGGTTCCTTC. Its translation: CASSPNRQGRGSF.

There are a few counts of this clonotype. The J gene is TRBJ1-1, the V gene TRBV24-1; D not certain. Germline CDR1 reads KGHDR; CDR2 reads SFDVKD. V lost 3 bases to trimming and J lost 6 bases, with 10 bases between them. The CDR3 contains 13 residues. This chain's CDR3 is CATSDPLRAEAFF. The CDR3 nucleotides are TGTGCCACCAGTGATCCGCTTAGGGCTGAAGCTTTCTTT.

This clonotype was observed many times. The CDR3 loop reads CASSLGQTNEKLFF. Written as DNA, the CDR3 is TGCGCCAGCAGCCTAGGGCAAACTAATGAAAAACTGTTTTTT. V gene TRBV4-3 combines with J gene TRBJ1-4; D is uncertain. The CDR3 spans 14 residues. The V end lost 4 bases, the J end lost 1 base, and 7 bases lay between the germline ends. CDR1 and CDR2 (germline): LGHNA, YSLEER.

The chain recombines TRBV7-8 with TRBJ2-1; D possibly matches TRBD1 or TRBD2 (5 bases each). This CDR3 is 17 amino acids long. Trimming pared 5 bases from V and 2 bases from J, leaving 19 bases between. Germline V CDR1 and CDR2: SGHVS, FQNEAQ. The chain's CDR3 is CASSPRPGTDTYNEQFF. Written as DNA, the CDR3 is TGTGCCAGCAGCCCACGTCCCGGGACGGATACCTACAATGAGCAGTTCTTC.

The chain links TRBV7-6 to TRBJ2-6; 9 nucleotides agree with TRBD2. The CDR3 consists of 15 residues. Germline values: CDR1 SGHVS, CDR2 FNYEAQ. With V trimmed by 11 bases and J by 2 bases, 7 bases remained unmatched. CDR3 nucleotide sequence: TGTGCCGGCGGGGGGGAAGGAACTGGGGCCAACGTCCTGACTTTC. Encoded protein: CAGGGEGTGANVLTF.

This clonotype was counted a few times. The chain has TRBV20-1 and TRBJ1-6; no firm D call. Germline V gene sequence: CDR1 DFQATT, CDR2 SNEGSKA (reference sequence). The CDR3 extends over 13 amino acids. V lost 8 bases, J lost 8 bases, and 16 bases lay in between. CDR3 in amino acids: CSSPSGSDSPLHF. CDR3 nucleotide sequence: TGCAGTTCCCCCTCCGGGTCGGATTCACCCCTCCACTTT.

The chain couples TRBV24-1 to TRBJ2-7; 8 nucleotides agree with TRBD1. J gave up 1 base and V 4 bases, and 2 bases lay outside the gene matches. The V gene's germline CDR1 is KGHDR and CDR2 SFDVKD. The CDR3 runs 14 residues. CDR3 DNA: TGTGCCACCAGTGACCACAGGGGGTCCTACGAGCAGTACTTC. Its translation: CATSDHRGSYEQYF.

The chain links TRBV7-2 to TRBJ2-1, with D tentatively TRBD1 or TRBD2 (7 bases each). The CDR3 totals 14 residues. V shed 5 bases and J shed 9 bases, with 17 bases lying between them. Germline values: CDR1 SGHTA, CDR2 FQGNSA. CDR3 DNA sequence: TGTGCCAGCAGCCACGGGGGGACAGTTCTTGAGCAGTTCTTC. Its protein is CASSHGGTVLEQFF.

This clonotype was seen more than once but under ten times. The rearrangement joins TRBV20-1 to TRBJ2-3; D unclear. Germline loops: CDR1 DFQATT, CDR2 SNEGSKA (reference sequence). Trimming removed 5 bases from V and 7 bases from J, with 16 bases in between. CDR3 length: 13 residues. CDR3 residues: CSAVDSEAYTQYF. DNA of the CDR3: TGCAGTGCTGTGGATTCCGAAGCCTATACGCAGTATTTT.

The sample holds many counts of this clonotype. V gene TRBV5-1 combines with J gene TRBJ2-5, with D possibly TRBD1 on 6 matching bases. Germline-derived CDR1 and CDR2 are SGHRS and YFSETQ. The CDR3 covers 13 residues. Between the trimmed V and J ends, which lost 4 bases and 1 base, there was a span of 8 bases. The CDR3 sequence: CASSRDIQETQYF. DNA for the CDR3: TGCGCCAGCAGCCGGGACATCCAAGAGACCCAGTACTTC.

This rearrangement joins TRBV11-2 to TRBJ2-1, with 8 nucleotides matching TRBD2. The germline CDR1 and CDR2 sequences are SGHAT and FQNNGV. This CDR3 has 18 amino acids. Losses at the gene ends were 3 bases for V and 7 bases for J; bases not matched to a gene: 17. CDR3 DNA sequence: TGTGCCAGCAGCTTGTATGAGGATTTGCGGGAGGTGGGGAATGAGCAGTTCTTC. It translates to CASSLYEDLREVGNEQFF.

The V call is TRBV20-1, the J call TRBJ1-5; the D is unclear. The CDR3 contains 18 residues. Germline V gene lookup returns CDR1 DFQATT and CDR2 SNEGSKA (reference sequence). V lost 2 bases, J lost 2 bases, and 22 bases lay in between. The CDR3 sequence is CSARIWSQEMSGNQPQHF. The CDR3 nucleotides read TGCAGTGCTAGAATCTGGAGCCAGGAAATGTCCGGCAATCAGCCCCAGCATTTT.

The gene calls are TRBV18 and TRBJ2-5; 7 positions match TRBD1. CDR1 and CDR2 (germline): KGHSH, LQKENI. V was clipped by 3 bases and J by 2 bases; unmatched bases: 6. The CDR3 runs to 15 residues. The CDR3 coding sequence is TGTGCCAGCTCACCCGACAGGGACGGTCAAGAGACCCAGTACTTC. Protein: CASSPDRDGQETQYF. The entire variable domain, with the rest obtained from reference TRBV18 and TRBJ2-5, is as follows: NAGVMQNPRHLVRRRGQEARLRCSPMKGHSHVYWYRQLPEEGLKFMVYLQKENIIDESGMPKERFSAEFPKEGPSILRIQQVVRGDSAAYFCASSPDRDGQETQYFGPGTRLLVL.

This clonotype has more than one count but fewer than ten. The J gene is TRBJ2-1, the V gene TRBV20-1, with TRBD2 matching over 10 bases. Germline V gene lookup returns CDR1 DFQATT and CDR2 SNEGSKA (reference sequence). V trimming: 3 bases; J trimming: 9 bases; junction bases outside the gene matches: 8. This CDR3 region has 14 residues. The CDR3 sequence: CSASPLAGVSEQFF. CDR3 in DNA: TGCAGTGCTAGCCCCCTAGCGGGAGTCAGTGAGCAGTTCTTC.

As regards this clonotype: This may come from a read error, since a much larger clone is one base off. J is TRBJ1-5 and V is TRBV15; D perhaps matches TRBD1 (5 bases). The CDR3 consists of 14 residues. Germline assignment: CDR1 LNHNV and CDR2 YYDKDF (reference sequence). The CDR3, as DNA: TGTGCCGCCAGCCGGGGGAATAGCAATCAGCCCCAGCATTTT. Translated, it gives CAASRGNSNQPQHF.

This clonotype was counted a few times. J is TRBJ2-7 and V is TRBV12-3 or TRBV12-4; D is possibly TRBD2 (7 bases). This CDR3 comprises 14 residues. V was pared by 8 bases and J by 1 base, with 15 bases between. The CDR3 DNA sequence: TGTGCCAGCCAGAGGGGGGGGGTGTCCTACGAGCAGTACTTC. Amino acid sequence: CASQRGGVSYEQYF.

This clonotype has more than one count but fewer than ten. The chain has TRBV19 and TRBJ2-3, with TRBD1 as a possible D gene (5 bases). The CDR3 totals 13 residues. V lost 6 bases to trimming and J lost 4 bases, with 11 bases between them. The germline V gene has CDR1 LNHDA and CDR2 SQIVND (reference sequence). The CDR3 DNA reads as TGTGCCAGTAGAGGGGAATCCGCAGATACGCAGTATTTT. Translation gives CASRGESADTQYF. Full variable domain (missing parts from reference TRBV19 and TRBJ2-3): DGGITQSPKYLFRKEGQNVTLSCEQNLNHDAMYWYRQDPGQGLRLIYYSQIVNDFQKGDIAEGYSVSREKKESFPLTVTSAQKNPTAFYLCASRGESADTQYFGPGTRLTVL.

This clonotype has more than one count but fewer than ten. The chain links TRBV29-1 to TRBJ1-2; tentatively, D is TRBD1 (6 bases). The CDR3 is made up of 13 amino acids. V lost 4 bases, J lost 6 bases, and 15 bases lay in between. Germline V gives CDR1 SQVTM, CDR2 ANQGSEA. The CDR3 DNA reads as TGCAGCGTTGGACCACAGGGTTTCGATGGCTACACCTTC. Protein product: CSVGPQGFDGYTF.

Only a few counts were recorded for this clonotype. This chain's CDR3 is CASSVQGAKSPLHF. The CDR3, as DNA: TGTGCCAGCAGCGTACAGGGGGCGAAGTCACCCCTCCACTTT. The chain carries TRBV2 and TRBJ1-6; 9 bases match TRBD1. V trimming: 6 bases; J trimming: 10 bases; junction bases outside the gene matches: 7. The CDR3 totals 14 residues. CDR1 is SNHLY, CDR2 FYNNEI, per germline. Full variable domain (missing parts from reference TRBV2 and TRBJ1-6): EPEVTQTPSHQVTQMGQEVILRCVPISNHLYFYWYRQILGQKVEFLVSFYNNEISEKSEIFDDQFSVERPDGSNFTLKIRSTKLEDSAMYFCASSVQGAKSPLHFGNGTRLTVT.

This clonotype was seen a handful of times. The V call is TRBV10-3, the J call TRBJ1-2; D might be TRBD1 (6 bases). Trimming left V 6 bases short and J 3 bases short, with 11 bases between. The germline V gene encodes CDR1 ENHRY and CDR2 SYGVKD. This CDR3 comprises 13 residues. The CDR3 loop reads CAISAGDHYGYTF. CDR3 nucleotides: TGTGCCATCAGCGCAGGGGATCACTATGGCTACACCTTC.

The gene calls are TRBV20-1 and TRBJ2-1; TRBD2 matches 7 bases. V lost 0 bases and J lost 2; bases outside the gene matches: 7. The length of the CDR3 is 16 residues. Germline CDR1 and CDR2: DFQATT and SNEGSKA (reference sequence). The CDR3 protein is CSAREVLGGTYNEQFF. Here the CDR3 DNA reads TGCAGTGCTAGAGAGGTTCTCGGGGGGACCTACAATGAGCAGTTCTTC.

This clonotype was counted ten times or more. The chain has TRBV2 and TRBJ1-5; TRBD1 aligns across 7 bases. This CDR3 contains 17 residues. CDR1 SNHLY and CDR2 FYNNEI come from the germline V gene. V lost 8 bases and J lost 7; bases outside the gene matches: 20. CDR3 sequence (DNA): TGTGCCAGCTCATCTGGCGGGACAGTTCTTAAGTGGCAGCCCCAGCATTTT. It translates to CASSSGGTVLKWQPQHF. Supplemented by reference TRBV2 and TRBJ1-5, the full variable domain reads EPEVTQTPSHQVTQMGQEVILRCVPISNHLYFYWYRQILGQKVEFLVSFYNNEISEKSEIFDDQFSVERPDGSNFTLKIRSTKLEDSAMYFCASSSGGTVLKWQPQHFGDGTRLSIL.

The chain employs TRBV18 and TRBJ2-1; D may match TRBD1 or TRBD2 (5 bases each). The CDR3 is 15 residues long. Germline V gives CDR1 KGHSH, CDR2 LQKENI. The ends were cut back, 3 bases at V and 5 bases at J, with 14 bases in the middle. CDR3 amino acids: CASSPQGTGNNEQFF. The CDR3 DNA sequence: TGTGCCAGCTCACCGCAAGGGACGGGGAACAATGAGCAGTTCTTC. Together with reference TRBV18 and TRBJ2-1, the CDR3 gives the full variable domain: NAGVMQNPRHLVRRRGQEARLRCSPMKGHSHVYWYRQLPEEGLKFMVYLQKENIIDESGMPKERFSAEFPKEGPSILRIQQVVRGDSAAYFCASSPQGTGNNEQFFGPGTRLTVL.

This clonotype was seen more than once but under ten times. The genes are TRBV7-9 and TRBJ1-4, with a possible D match to TRBD1 (5 bases). V was shortened by 8 bases and J by 8 bases, with 21 bases between the two germline ends. This CDR3 has 15 residues. Germline CDR1 reads SEHNR; CDR2 reads FQNEAQ (reference sequence). CDR3 coding DNA: TGTGCCAGCGCATTATCGGGACGGCCGGGGGAAAAACTGTTTTTT. It translates to CASALSGRPGEKLFF.

The gene calls are TRBV12-3 or TRBV12-4 and TRBJ2-2, with 9 bases fitting TRBD2. This CDR3 is built from 15 residues. V lost 3 bases, J lost 7 bases, and 6 bases stayed unmatched. CDR3 region: CASSLETSGVGELFF. The CDR3 region has the DNA TGTGCCAGCAGTTTGGAGACTAGCGGTGTCGGGGAGCTGTTTTTT.